One sample yielded the 19 T cell receptor beta chains listed below, sequenced in a study of shared clonotypes between healthy human individuals. The assay was immunoSEQ multiplex PCR, and TCRdb's table has in-frame clones only and misses some. The sample lists about 1,800,000 clones; just under 95% were seen once. Only CD45RO-negative cells positively selected for CCR7 counted as naive CD8 cells, so terminally differentiated effector memory CD45RA+ cells were excluded. Sequencing used naive CD8+ T cells sorted from blood. These receptors were taken from a man aged 18-30 years in good health.

Regarding this clone: Other DNA sequences in this specimen translate into the identical CDR3. The CDR3 spells CASSFLGTAYEQYF. The CDR3 bases are TGTGCCAGCAGTTTCTTGGGGACAGCCTACGAGCAGTACTTC. V is TRBV27 and J is TRBJ2-7, with TRBD1 matching 7 bases. The junction had 4 bases not matched to a gene; V was cut back by 3 bases and J by 2 bases. Per the germline V gene, CDR1 is MNHEY and CDR2 is SMNVEV (reference sequence). The CDR3 runs 14 residues.

As concerns this clone: The sample carries other DNA sequences with the same CDR3. The chain links TRBV9 to TRBJ2-7, with a tentative D call TRBD1 (6 bases). This CDR3 is built from 14 residues. V lost 0 bases, J lost 3 bases, and 10 bases lay in between. Germline V gene data show CDR1 as SGDLS and CDR2 as YYNGEE. The DNA of the CDR3 is TGTGCCAGCAGCGTAGGCATAGGGGGCTACGAGCAGTACTTC. Translated: CASSVGIGGYEQYF.

The rearrangement joins TRBV27 to TRBJ2-1, with 9 bases matching TRBD2. This CDR3 region has 19 residues. Germline V gene lookup returns CDR1 MNHEY and CDR2 SMNVEV (reference sequence). V gave up 5 bases and J gave up 4 bases; unmatched junction bases: 18. CDR3 sequence: CASSPLEIGGGAVYNEQFF. The CDR3 nucleotides read TGTGCCAGCAGTCCCTTGGAAATTGGCGGGGGGGCGGTTTACAATGAGCAGTTCTTC.

The chain joins TRBV11-2 to TRBJ2-3; D remains ambiguous. This CDR3 region has 13 residues. V was trimmed by 8 bases and J by 2 bases, leaving 11 bases between them. CDR1 is SGHAT and CDR2 is FQNNGV in the germline V gene. The DNA of the CDR3 is TGTGCCAGCGGGGAAAGGTCCACAGATACGCAGTATTTT. It is translated as CASGERSTDTQYF.

This chain joins TRBV5-6 and TRBJ2-7, with D perhaps matching TRBD1 or TRBD2 (5 bases each). The germline V gene has CDR1 SGHDT and CDR2 YYEEEE. V shed 4 bases and J shed 5 bases, with 19 bases lying between them. This CDR3 spans 15 amino acids. For the CDR3, the DNA is TGTGCCAGCAGCCGACAGACTACCTTCGGCGACGAGCAGTACTTC. This encodes CASSRQTTFGDEQYF.

The chain couples TRBV29-1 to TRBJ2-2; perhaps TRBD2 as D (5 bases). Germline V gene data show CDR1 as SQVTM and CDR2 as ANQGSEA. CDR3 length: 11 residues. Trimming stripped 4 bases from V and 5 bases from J, with 5 bases between. The CDR3 region has the DNA TGCAGCGTTGTAGCGACCGGGGAGCTGTTTTTT. Its protein product is CSVVATGELFF.

The chain has TRBV7-9 and TRBJ2-7, with 7 bases that match TRBD1. J gave up 4 bases and V 5 bases, and 11 bases lay outside the gene matches. The CDR3 consists of 15 residues. Germline CDR1 and CDR2: SEHNR and FQNEAQ (reference sequence). CDR3 residues: CASSHPDRERYEQYF. In DNA, the CDR3 is TGTGCCAGCAGCCACCCCGACAGGGAGAGATACGAGCAGTACTTC.

The gene calls are TRBV5-4 and TRBJ2-5; D uncertain. V lost 3 bases, J lost 6 bases, and 9 bases lay in between. There are 12 residues in the CDR3. Germline-derived CDR1 and CDR2 are SGHNT and YYREEE (reference sequence). The CDR3 coding sequence is TGTGCCAGCAGCTCGACTCCAAAGACCCAGTACTTC. This codes for CASSSTPKTQYF.

This chain uses TRBV13 with TRBJ2-5; D perhaps matches TRBD2 (6 bases). Germline CDR1 PRHDT, CDR2 FYEKMQ (reference sequence). This CDR3 has 13 residues. Trimming took 5 bases from V and 4 from J, leaving 11 bases between them. The CDR3 region has the DNA TGTGCCAGCAGCCCTCGGGACTCAGAGACCCAGTACTTC. Its protein product is CASSPRDSETQYF.

This chain uses TRBV4-1 with TRBJ2-1; D gene unclear. The V end was cut by 1 base, the J end by 3 bases, with 10 bases between. Germline V CDR1 and CDR2: MGHRA, YSYEKL. This CDR3 spans 15 amino acids. This chain's CDR3 is CASSQASGIYNEQFF. As DNA, the CDR3 is TGCGCCAGCAGCCAAGCTTCTGGGATCTACAATGAGCAGTTCTTC.

The chain couples TRBV25-1 to TRBJ1-1; weak D call: TRBD1 (5 bases). Deletions cut 1 base from V and 0 bases from J, with 18 bases between. This CDR3 region has 18 residues. Per the germline V gene, CDR1 is MGHDK and CDR2 is SYGVNS. CDR3 sequence reads: CASSESVDWDFMNTEAFF. In nucleotides, the CDR3 is TGTGCCAGCAGTGAATCCGTAGACTGGGACTTCATGAACACTGAAGCTTTCTTT.

A single count supports this clone. The chain links TRBV6-5 to TRBJ2-2; possibly TRBD2 for D (6 bases). Per the germline V gene, CDR1 is MNHEY and CDR2 is SVGAGI. This CDR3 has 14 residues. V was shortened by 4 bases and J by 4 bases, with 10 bases between the two germline ends. CDR3 DNA sequence: TGTGCCAGCAGTTCGGGACTGACCACCGGGGAGCTGTTTTTT. It translates to CASSSGLTTGELFF.

The chain carries TRBV5-1 and TRBJ2-1; D is uncertain. The CDR3 is 13 residues long. V was cut by 3 bases and J by 7 bases, with 11 bases left in between. CDR1 is SGHRS, CDR2 YFSETQ, per germline. Written as DNA, the CDR3 is TGCGCCAGCAGCTCGACCCCTGGGAATGAGCAGTTCTTC. Translated, it gives CASSSTPGNEQFF.

Worth noting for this clone: Other DNA sequences in this sample translate to the same CDR3. The chain employs TRBV27 and TRBJ2-5, with a weak D call TRBD1 (6 bases). V was cut by 6 bases and J by 1 base, with 12 bases left in between. The CDR3 runs to 14 residues. Germline assignment: CDR1 MNHEY and CDR2 SMNVEV (reference sequence). The CDR3 DNA reads as TGTGCCAGCAGCCTACAGGGATTCCAAGAGACCCAGTACTTC. Encoded protein: CASSLQGFQETQYF.

This chain uses TRBV5-6 with TRBJ1-2, with D unresolved. Trimming shortened V by 0 bases and J by 0 bases, and 6 bases separated the two germline ends. The germline V gene encodes CDR1 SGHDT and CDR2 YYEEEE. The CDR3 length is 14 residues. CDR3 DNA sequence: TGTGCCAGCAGCTTGGCAGGAACTAACTATGGCTACACCTTC. Translation gives CASSLAGTNYGYTF.

The chain couples TRBV9 to TRBJ2-6; D call uncertain. The CDR3 sequence is 16 residues long. In germline, CDR1 is SGDLS, CDR2 YYNGEE. V shed 3 bases and J shed 0 bases, with 10 bases lying between them. In nucleotides, the CDR3 is TGTGCCAGCAGCGCTAGACTGAGCTCTGGGGCCAACGTCCTGACTTTC. As protein: CASSARLSSGANVLTF.

This chain uses TRBV5-6 with TRBJ2-7; D remains ambiguous. V was cut by 1 base and J by 2 bases, with 10 bases left in between. There are 14 residues in the CDR3. CDR1 and CDR2 from the germline V gene are SGHDT and YYEEEE. In nucleotides, the CDR3 is TGTGCCAGCAGCTTGTACATGGAACCCTACGAGCAGTACTTC. Translated: CASSLYMEPYEQYF.

This chain links TRBV5-1 with TRBJ1-1; D is unclear. Germline V gene data show CDR1 as SGHRS and CDR2 as YFSETQ. The V gene lost 4 bases and the J gene lost 3 bases, with 10 bases spanning the gap. This CDR3 comprises 13 residues. As DNA, the CDR3 is TGCGCCAGCAGCCCTCCGGAGGACACTGAAGCTTTCTTT. Protein: CASSPPEDTEAFF.

This sequence joins TRBV5-3 and TRBJ1-5; 9 bases are shared with TRBD1. TRBV5-3 qualifies as an ORF whose function is uncertain. This CDR3 contains 13 residues. V was pared by 8 bases and J by 6 bases, with 6 bases of the junction left unmatched. This CDR3 reads CASDLGQGQPQHF. The CDR3 DNA sequence: TGTGCCAGTGACCTGGGACAGGGTCAGCCCCAGCATTTT.